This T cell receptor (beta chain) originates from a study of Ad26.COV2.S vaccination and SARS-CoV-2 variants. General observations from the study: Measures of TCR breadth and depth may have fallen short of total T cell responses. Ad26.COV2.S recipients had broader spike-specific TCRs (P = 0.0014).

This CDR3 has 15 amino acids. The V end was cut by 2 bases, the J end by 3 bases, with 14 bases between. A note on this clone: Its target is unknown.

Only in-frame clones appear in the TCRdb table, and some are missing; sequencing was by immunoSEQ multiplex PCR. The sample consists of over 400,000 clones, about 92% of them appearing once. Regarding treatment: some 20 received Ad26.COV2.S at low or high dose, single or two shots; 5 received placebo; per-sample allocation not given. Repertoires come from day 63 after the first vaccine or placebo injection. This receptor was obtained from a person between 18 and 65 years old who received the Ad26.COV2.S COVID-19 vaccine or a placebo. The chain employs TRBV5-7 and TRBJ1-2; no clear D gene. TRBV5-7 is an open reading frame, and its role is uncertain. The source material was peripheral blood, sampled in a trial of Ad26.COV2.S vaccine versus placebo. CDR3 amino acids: CASSLGQRRDYGYTF. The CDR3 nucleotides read TGTGCCAGCAGCTTAGGGCAGAGAAGGGACTATGGCTACACCTTC.